The 15 T cell receptor beta chains below come from one sample, sequenced in a study of CD8 T cells in Susac syndrome. Random hexamers were used to reverse transcribe the RNA input (0.5 to 1 ug). One entry per CDR3 protein, called by TCRdb with MiXCR from the immunoSEQ multiplex PCR reads. Of about 180,000 distinct CDR3 sequences listed, 90% to 95% are singletons. The sequenced sample consisted of CD4+ T cells from PBMCs. The source is a human donor with Susac syndrome.

This clonotype has only a few counts. This chain joins TRBV3-1 and TRBJ2-3, with TRBD2 matching 11 bases. The germline CDR1 and CDR2 sequences are LGHDT and YNNKEL (reference sequence). V shed 4 bases and J 5 bases; nucleotides not matched to a gene: 2. The CDR3 runs to 14 residues. The CDR3: CASSPGLAGDTQYF. In DNA form, the CDR3 reads TGTGCCAGCAGCCCCGGACTAGCGGGAGATACGCAGTATTTT.

The gene calls are TRBV4-2 and TRBJ2-7, with TRBD1 as a possible D gene (5 bases). Trimming took 0 bases from V and 6 from J, leaving 9 bases between them. Germline V gives CDR1 LGHNA, CDR2 YNFKEQ. This CDR3 is built from 13 residues. CDR3 DNA: TGTGCCAGCAGCCAAGATCCCCAGGGCGAGCAGTACTTC. Its protein is CASSQDPQGEQYF.

The chain employs TRBV25-1 and TRBJ2-7; 11 nucleotides agree with TRBD2. The V gene's germline CDR1 is MGHDK and CDR2 SYGVNS. This CDR3 contains 14 residues. J was trimmed by 6 bases and V by 3 bases; bases with no gene match: 4. The CDR3 bases are TGTGCCAGCAGTGACTCACTAGCGGGAGCCGAGCAGTACTTC. It specifies CASSDSLAGAEQYF.

The chain employs TRBV15 and TRBJ2-5; tentatively, D is TRBD2 (5 bases). V was cut by 1 base and J by 5 bases, with 11 bases left in between. The germline V gene has CDR1 LNHNV and CDR2 YYDKDF (reference sequence). The CDR3 length is 14 residues. CDR3 protein: CATSRAGSVETQYF. DNA for the CDR3: TGTGCCACCAGCAGAGCTGGGAGCGTGGAGACCCAGTACTTC.

This chain uses TRBV12-3 or TRBV12-4 with TRBJ2-3, with D unresolved. The length of the CDR3 is 13 residues. The V end was cut by 3 bases, the J end by 0 bases, with 4 bases between. CDR3 in amino acids: CASSLVSTDTQYF. The DNA for the CDR3 is TGTGCCAGCAGTTTGGTCAGCACAGATACGCAGTATTTT.

The chain couples TRBV25-1 to TRBJ2-7; TRBD1 agrees at 7 bases. Germline-derived CDR1 and CDR2 are MGHDK and SYGVNS. After removal of 8 bases from V and 0 bases from J, the junction contained 10 bases not matched to a gene. This CDR3 contains 15 residues. CDR3 protein: CASDSRDRRSYEQYF. Here the CDR3 DNA reads TGTGCCAGCGACTCCCGGGACAGACGCTCCTACGAGCAGTACTTC.

This chain joins TRBV20-1 and TRBJ1-1; perhaps TRBD1 as D (6 bases). The CDR3 runs to 14 residues. The V end lost 4 bases, the J end lost 1 base, and 13 bases lay between the germline ends. Germline V CDR1 and CDR2: DFQATT, SNEGSKA (reference sequence). Written as DNA, the CDR3 is TGCAGTGCTATTCTGGGGGCACCGAACACTGAAGCTTTCTTT. This encodes CSAILGAPNTEAFF.

This clonotype was seen just once. The V gene is TRBV27, the J gene TRBJ2-7, with D uncertain. Germline CDR1 is MNHEY and CDR2 is SMNVEV (reference sequence). Deletions cut 4 bases from V and 2 bases from J, with 12 bases between. The CDR3 sequence is 14 residues long. CDR3 sequence reads: CASSSLGRAYEQYF. As DNA, the CDR3 is TGTGCCAGCAGTTCCTTGGGAAGGGCCTACGAGCAGTACTTC.

The chain couples TRBV7-8 to TRBJ2-5, with 10 bases fitting TRBD2. The CDR3 runs to 16 residues. With 1 base clipped from V and 1 base from J, the junction kept 3 bases outside the gene matches. The V gene's germline CDR1 is SGHVS and CDR2 FQNEAQ. The CDR3 loop is CASSLVSGGIQETQYF. DNA of the CDR3: TGTGCCAGCAGCTTAGTTAGCGGGGGGATCCAAGAGACCCAGTACTTC.

J is TRBJ2-1 and V is TRBV29-1, with TRBD1 as a possible D gene (5 bases). Germline assignment: CDR1 SQVTM and CDR2 ANQGSEA. CDR3 length equals 12 residues. V was shortened by 4 bases and J by 4 bases, with 8 bases between the two germline ends. The CDR3 DNA follows: TGCAGCGTTGGACAGTGGTACAATGAGCAGTTCTTC. Translation gives CSVGQWYNEQFF.

The V and J genes are TRBV4-3 and TRBJ1-3; D gene uncertain. V was pared by 0 bases and J by 0 bases, with 12 bases between. CDR3 size: 17 residues. Germline CDR1 and CDR2: LGHNA and YSLEER. CDR3 residues: CASSQDFGSHSGNTIYF. The CDR3 nucleotides read TGCGCCAGCAGCCAAGATTTCGGGAGCCACTCTGGAAACACCATATATTTT.

The chain couples TRBV6-6 to TRBJ1-5; 7 bases fit TRBD1. The CDR3 is 15 residues long. Germline loops: CDR1 MNHNY, CDR2 SVGAGI (reference sequence). The V segment lost 5 bases and the J segment 0 bases; nucleotides outside the gene matches: 4. The CDR3 bases are TGTGCCAGCAGTACGGGACAGTATAGCAATCAGCCCCAGCATTTT. It yields the protein CASSTGQYSNQPQHF.

This rearrangement joins TRBV9 to TRBJ2-2; 9 nucleotides match TRBD2. The trim removed 1 base at V and 4 bases at J, leaving 5 bases unmatched. Looked up from germline, CDR1 is SGDLS and CDR2 is YYNGEE. The CDR3 sequence is 16 residues long. The CDR3: CASSVLSGGSTGELFF. In nucleotides, the CDR3 is TGTGCCAGCAGCGTATTAAGCGGGGGGAGCACCGGGGAGCTGTTTTTT.

This chain links TRBV2 with TRBJ2-3, with TRBD2 identical over 10 bases. The CDR3 runs to 14 residues. Germline V gene sequence: CDR1 SNHLY, CDR2 FYNNEI. V dropped 5 bases and J dropped 8; count of bases not matched to a gene: 7. The CDR3 reads CASSKLAGAVTQYF. As DNA, the CDR3 is TGTGCCAGCAGTAAGCTAGCGGGGGCCGTTACGCAGTATTTT.

This clonotype appeared a few times. The rearrangement links TRBV7-2 to TRBJ2-7; perhaps TRBD2 as D (6 bases). Per germline, CDR1 SGHTA and CDR2 FQGNSA. V lost 1 base to trimming and J lost 5 bases, with 12 bases between them. This CDR3 comprises 14 residues. The CDR3 loop is CASSLGGASDEQYF. The CDR3 DNA reads as TGTGCCAGCAGCTTAGGCGGGGCCTCGGACGAGCAGTACTTC.